The clone carrying this T cell receptor beta chain was detected only once. The entry originates in a study of OX40 agonist ivuxolimab in advanced cancers. TCRdb's table, derived via immunoSEQ multiplex PCR, lists solely in-frame clones and lacks some. The sample consists of over 90,000 clones, 90% of them appearing once. The junction had 9 bases not matched to a gene; V was cut back by 3 bases and J by 2 bases. Germline-derived CDR1 and CDR2 are SQVTM and ANQGSEA. This CDR3 is 15 amino acids long. The source material was CD4+ or CD8+ T cells sorted from blood, sampled in a trial of the OX40 agonist ivuxolimab. This sequence joins TRBV29-1 and TRBJ1-1, with 7 bases lining up with TRBD1. The sequence derives from an adult with an advanced solid tumor such as melanoma, head and neck, liver or kidney cancer. CDR3 DNA: TGCAGCGTTGATGATCGCAGGGGGGGAAACACTGAAGCTTTCTTT. Residues: CSVDDRRGGNTEAFF.